A single TCR beta chain is shown here with its context. Its antigen is not known. These data are taken from a study of T cells after yellow fever vaccination. Universal primer sites and UMIs were introduced during 5'RACE template-switching synthesis of TCR cDNA. One entry per CDR3 protein results from TCRdb running MiXCR on the 5' RACE reads. The table records hundreds of thousands of distinct CDR3 sequences, approximately 16% of them present only once. Losses at the gene ends were 4 bases for V and 7 bases for J; bases not matched to a gene: 8. The CDR3 has 15 amino acids. Germline CDR1 and CDR2: KGHSH and LQKENI. General observations from the study: A faster peak, day 5 versus 15, was reached by the weaker secondary response. FACS-sorted repertoires could harbor abundant contaminating bulk-population clonotypes.

V gene TRBV18 combines with J gene TRBJ2-2; TRBD1 aligns across 8 bases. This clonotype was sampled from a man younger than 35 who received the YFV17D yellow fever vaccine. The sample here was PBMCs, taken 5 to 6 days after the first yellow fever vaccination. CDR3 loop: CASSRGQGAGGELFF. CDR3 sequence (DNA): TGTGCCAGCTCACGAGGACAGGGAGCTGGCGGGGAGCTGTTTTTT.